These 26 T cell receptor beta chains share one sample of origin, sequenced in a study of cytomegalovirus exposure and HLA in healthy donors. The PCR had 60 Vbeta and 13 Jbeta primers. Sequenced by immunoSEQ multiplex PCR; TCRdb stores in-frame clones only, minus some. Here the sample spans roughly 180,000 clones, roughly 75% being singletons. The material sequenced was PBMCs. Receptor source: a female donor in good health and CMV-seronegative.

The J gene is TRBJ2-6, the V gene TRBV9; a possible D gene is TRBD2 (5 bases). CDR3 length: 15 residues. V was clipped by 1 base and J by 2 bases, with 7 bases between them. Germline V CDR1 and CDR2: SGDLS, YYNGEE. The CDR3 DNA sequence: TGTGCCAGCAGCGTAACCGGGGCTGGGGCCAACGTCCTGACTTTC. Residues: CASSVTGAGANVLTF.

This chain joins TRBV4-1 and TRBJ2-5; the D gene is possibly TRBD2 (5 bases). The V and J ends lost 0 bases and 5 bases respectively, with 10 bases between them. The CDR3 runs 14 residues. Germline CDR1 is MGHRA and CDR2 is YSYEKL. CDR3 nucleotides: TGCGCCAGCAGCCAAGACCCTAGCATGGAGACCCAGTACTTC. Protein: CASSQDPSMETQYF.

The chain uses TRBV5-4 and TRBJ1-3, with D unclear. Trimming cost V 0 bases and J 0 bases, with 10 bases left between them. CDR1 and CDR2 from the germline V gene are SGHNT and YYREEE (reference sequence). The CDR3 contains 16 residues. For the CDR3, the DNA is TGTGCCAGCAGCTTGGCGGGGAGAAGCTCTGGAAACACCATATATTTT. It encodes CASSLAGRSSGNTIYF.

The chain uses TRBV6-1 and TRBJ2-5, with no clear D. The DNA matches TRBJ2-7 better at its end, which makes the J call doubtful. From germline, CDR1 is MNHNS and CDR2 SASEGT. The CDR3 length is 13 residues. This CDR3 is CASSVYSSGEQYF. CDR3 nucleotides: TGTGCCAGCAGTGTATACAGCTCTGGCGAGCAGTACTTC.

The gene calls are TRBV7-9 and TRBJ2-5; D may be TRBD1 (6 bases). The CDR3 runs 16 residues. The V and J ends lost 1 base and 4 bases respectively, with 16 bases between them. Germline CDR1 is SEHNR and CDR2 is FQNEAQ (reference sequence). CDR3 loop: CASSLGSGTPPETQYF. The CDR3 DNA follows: TGTGCCAGCAGCTTAGGATCGGGGACACCCCCAGAGACCCAGTACTTC.

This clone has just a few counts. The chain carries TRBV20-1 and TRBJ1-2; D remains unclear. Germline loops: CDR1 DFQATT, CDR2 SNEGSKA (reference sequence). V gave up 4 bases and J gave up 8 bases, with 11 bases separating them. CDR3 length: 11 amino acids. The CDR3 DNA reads TGCAGTGCTATAGTCGGGGTGGGCTACACCTTC. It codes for CSAIVGVGYTF.

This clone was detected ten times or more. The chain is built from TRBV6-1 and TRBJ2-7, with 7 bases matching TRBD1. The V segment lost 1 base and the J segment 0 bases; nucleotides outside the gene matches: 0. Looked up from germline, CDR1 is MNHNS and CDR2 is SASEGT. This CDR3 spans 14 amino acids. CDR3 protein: CASSEGDSSYEQYF. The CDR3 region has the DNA TGTGCCAGCAGTGAAGGGGACAGCTCCTACGAGCAGTACTTC.

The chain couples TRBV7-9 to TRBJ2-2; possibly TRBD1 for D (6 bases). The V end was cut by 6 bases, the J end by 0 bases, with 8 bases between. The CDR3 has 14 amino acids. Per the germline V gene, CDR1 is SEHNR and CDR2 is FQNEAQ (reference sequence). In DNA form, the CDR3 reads TGTGCCAGCAGGGACAGATCGAACACCGGGGAGCTGTTTTTT. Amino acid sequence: CASRDRSNTGELFF.

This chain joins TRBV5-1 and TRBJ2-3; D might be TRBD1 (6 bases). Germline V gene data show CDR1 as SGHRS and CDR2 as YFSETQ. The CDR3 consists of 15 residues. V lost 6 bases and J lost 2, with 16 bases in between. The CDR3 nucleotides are TGCGCCAGCACCTCCTCGACAGGCCACACAGATACGCAGTATTTT. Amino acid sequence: CASTSSTGHTDTQYF.

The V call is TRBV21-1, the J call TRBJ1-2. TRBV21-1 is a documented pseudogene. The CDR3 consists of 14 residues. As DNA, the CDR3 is TGTGCCAGCAGCAAACGCGCGGTGCGCTATGGCTACACCTTC. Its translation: CASSKRAVRYGYTF.

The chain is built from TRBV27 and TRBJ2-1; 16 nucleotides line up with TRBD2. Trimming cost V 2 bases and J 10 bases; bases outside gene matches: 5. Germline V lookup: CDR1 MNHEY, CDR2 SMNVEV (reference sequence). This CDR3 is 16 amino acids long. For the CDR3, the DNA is TGTGCCAGCAGTTTAGGGACTAGCGGGAGGGTAAGAGAGCAGTTCTTC. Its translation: CASSLGTSGRVREQFF.

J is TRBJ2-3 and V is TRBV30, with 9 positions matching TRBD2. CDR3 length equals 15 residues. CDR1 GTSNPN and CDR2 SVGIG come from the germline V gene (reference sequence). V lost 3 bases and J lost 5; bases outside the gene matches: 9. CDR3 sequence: CAWRRGGRALDTQYF. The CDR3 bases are TGTGCCTGGAGGAGGGGCGGGAGGGCCCTAGATACGCAGTATTTT.

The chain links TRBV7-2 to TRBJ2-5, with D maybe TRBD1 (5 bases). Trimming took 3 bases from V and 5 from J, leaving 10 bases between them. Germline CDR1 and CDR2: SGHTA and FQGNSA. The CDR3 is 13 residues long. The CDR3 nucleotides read TGTGCCAGCAGCTTCAGGGAAGGGGAGACCCAGTACTTC. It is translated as CASSFREGETQYF.

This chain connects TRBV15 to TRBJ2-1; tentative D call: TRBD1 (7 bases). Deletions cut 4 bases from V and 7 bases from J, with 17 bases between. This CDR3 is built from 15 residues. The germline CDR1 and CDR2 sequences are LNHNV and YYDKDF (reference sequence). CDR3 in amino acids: CATSTGDRERNEQFF. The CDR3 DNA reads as TGTGCCACCAGCACGGGAGACAGGGAAAGGAATGAGCAGTTCTTC. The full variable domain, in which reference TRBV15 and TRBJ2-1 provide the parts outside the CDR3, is DAMVIQNPRYQVTQFGKPVTLSCSQTLNHNVMYWYQQKSSQAPKLLFHYYDKDFNNEADTPDNFQSRRPNTSFCFLDIRSPGLGDTAMYLCATSTGDRERNEQFFGPGTRLTVL.

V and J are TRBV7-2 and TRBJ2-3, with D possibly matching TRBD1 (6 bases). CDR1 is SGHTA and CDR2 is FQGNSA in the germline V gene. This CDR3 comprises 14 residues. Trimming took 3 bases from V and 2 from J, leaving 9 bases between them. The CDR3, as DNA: TGTGCCAGCAGCTTGGACAGCTCCACAGATACGCAGTATTTT. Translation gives CASSLDSSTDTQYF. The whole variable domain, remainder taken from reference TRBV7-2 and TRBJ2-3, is GAGVSQSPSNKVTEKGKDVELRCDPISGHTALYWYRQSLGQGLEFLIYFQGNSAPDKSGLPSDRFSAERTGGSVSTLTIQRTQQEDSAVYLCASSLDSSTDTQYFGPGTRLTVL.

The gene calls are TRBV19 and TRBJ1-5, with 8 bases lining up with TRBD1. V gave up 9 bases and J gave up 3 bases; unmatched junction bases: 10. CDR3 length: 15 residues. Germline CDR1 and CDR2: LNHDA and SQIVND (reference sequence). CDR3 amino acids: CASRGQASTNQPQHF. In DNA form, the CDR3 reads TGTGCCAGCCGGGGACAGGCCTCTACCAATCAGCCCCAGCATTTT.

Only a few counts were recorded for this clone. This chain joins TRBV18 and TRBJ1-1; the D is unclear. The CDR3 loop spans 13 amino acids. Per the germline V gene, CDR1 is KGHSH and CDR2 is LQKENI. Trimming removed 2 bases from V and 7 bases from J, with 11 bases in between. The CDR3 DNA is TGTGCCAGCTCACCAACCTCGTCTAATGAAGCTTTCTTT. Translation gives CASSPTSSNEAFF.

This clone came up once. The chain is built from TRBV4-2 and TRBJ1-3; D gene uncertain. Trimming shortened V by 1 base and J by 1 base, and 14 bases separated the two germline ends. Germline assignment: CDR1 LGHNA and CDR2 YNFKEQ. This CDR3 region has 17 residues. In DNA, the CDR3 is TGTGCCAGCAGCCAAGGCGCCGGGGTGGGTTCTGGAAACACCATATATTTT. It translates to CASSQGAGVGSGNTIYF.

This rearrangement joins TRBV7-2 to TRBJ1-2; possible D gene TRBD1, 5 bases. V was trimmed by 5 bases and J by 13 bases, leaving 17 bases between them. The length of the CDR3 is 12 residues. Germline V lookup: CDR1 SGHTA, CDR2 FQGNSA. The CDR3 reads CASSPWGLAITF. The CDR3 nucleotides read TGTGCCAGCAGCCCCTGGGGCCTGGCCATCACCTTC. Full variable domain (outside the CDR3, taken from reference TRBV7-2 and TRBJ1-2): GAGVSQSPSNKVTEKGKDVELRCDPISGHTALYWYRQSLGQGLEFLIYFQGNSAPDKSGLPSDRFSAERTGGSVSTLTIQRTQQEDSAVYLCASSPWGLAITFGSGTRLTVV.

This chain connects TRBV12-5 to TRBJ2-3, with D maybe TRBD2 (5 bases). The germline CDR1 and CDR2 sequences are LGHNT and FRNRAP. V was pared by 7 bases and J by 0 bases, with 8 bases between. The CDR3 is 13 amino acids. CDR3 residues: CASAPGSTDTQYF. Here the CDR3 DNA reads TGTGCTAGTGCCCCGGGGAGCACAGATACGCAGTATTTT.

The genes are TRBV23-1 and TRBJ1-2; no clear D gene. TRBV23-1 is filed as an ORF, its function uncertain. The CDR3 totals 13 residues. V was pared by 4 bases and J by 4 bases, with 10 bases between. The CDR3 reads CASSLYGAYGYTF. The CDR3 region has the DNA TGCGCCAGCAGTCTATACGGTGCCTATGGCTACACCTTC.

The CDR3 region is CASSYGGSANEQFF. The DNA for the CDR3 is TGTGCCAGCAGTTACGGGGGGAGCGCCAATGAGCAGTTCTTC. The chain combines TRBV6-5 with TRBJ2-1, with TRBD2 as a possible D gene (6 bases). V gave up 2 bases and J gave up 6 bases, with 11 bases separating them. Germline CDR1 is MNHEY and CDR2 is SVGAGI. This CDR3 contains 14 residues.

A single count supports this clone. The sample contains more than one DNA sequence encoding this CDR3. CDR3 loop: CASSQEGQGNGYTF. Here the CDR3 DNA reads TGCGCCAGCAGCCAGGAGGGACAGGGAAATGGCTACACCTTC. The V call is TRBV4-1, the J call TRBJ1-2; TRBD1 agrees at 9 bases. CDR1 MGHRA and CDR2 YSYEKL come from the germline V gene. The CDR3 is 14 amino acids. Germline trimming cut 3 bases from V and 6 bases from J; bases unmatched to any gene: 5.

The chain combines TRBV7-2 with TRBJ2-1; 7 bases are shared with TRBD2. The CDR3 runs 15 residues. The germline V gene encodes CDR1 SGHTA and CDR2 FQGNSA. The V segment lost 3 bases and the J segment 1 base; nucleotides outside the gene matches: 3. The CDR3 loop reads CASSFAGASYNEQFF. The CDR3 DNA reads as TGTGCCAGCAGCTTCGCGGGAGCATCCTACAATGAGCAGTTCTTC.

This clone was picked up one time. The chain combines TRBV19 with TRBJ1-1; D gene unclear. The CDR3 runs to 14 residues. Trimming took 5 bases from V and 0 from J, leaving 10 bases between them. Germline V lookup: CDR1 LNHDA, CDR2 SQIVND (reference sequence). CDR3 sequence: CASSWRVMNTEAFF. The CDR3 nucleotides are TGTGCCAGTAGTTGGAGAGTAATGAACACTGAAGCTTTCTTT.

CDR3 DNA: TGTGCCAGCAGTTTCTCAACCGCGCCTAACTATGGCTACACCTTC. It is translated as CASSFSTAPNYGYTF. The chain combines TRBV6-5 with TRBJ1-2; D gene ambiguous. Trimming took off 4 bases at V and 0 bases at J, with 12 bases between the two ends. Germline-derived CDR1 and CDR2 are MNHEY and SVGAGI. The CDR3 covers 15 residues.